This passage covers 21 T cell receptor beta chains from one sample sequenced in a study of blood T cell repertoires in COVID-19. Produced via immunoSEQ multiplex PCR; TCRdb's table is partial and in-frame only. The table records over 65,000 clones, around 80% of them present only once. The specimen sequenced was peripheral blood. The receptors were sampled from a human donor in a cohort sampled during active COVID-19.

This clone has a single count. CDR3 sequence (DNA): TGTGCCAGCAGTATCTCACGGGGATTACTGAACACTGAAGCTTTCTTT. It translates to CASSISRGLLNTEAFF. This chain joins TRBV28 and TRBJ1-1, with no clear D. This CDR3 contains 16 residues. V was pared by 5 bases and J by 0 bases, with 16 bases between. Looked up from germline, CDR1 is MDHEN and CDR2 is SYDVKM.

The chain recombines TRBV5-1 with TRBJ2-3; D is perhaps TRBD1 (6 bases). This CDR3 region has 15 residues. The V gene lost 4 bases and the J gene lost 4 bases, with 16 bases spanning the gap. Germline V gives CDR1 SGHRS, CDR2 YFSETQ. CDR3 protein: CASSPGTRPPDTQYF. The CDR3 DNA reads as TGCGCCAGCAGCCCCGGGACACGGCCCCCAGATACGCAGTATTTT. The complete variable domain, with remaining parts taken from reference TRBV5-1 and TRBJ2-3, reads KAGVTQTPRYLIKTRGQQVTLSCSPISGHRSVSWYQQTPGQGLQFLFEYFSETQRNKGNFPGRFSGRQFSNSRSEMNVSTLELGDSALYLCASSPGTRPPDTQYFGPGTRLTVL.

The chain has TRBV10-3 and TRBJ2-7, with 12 bases fitting TRBD2. Germline-derived CDR1 and CDR2 are ENHRY and SYGVKD. V lost 7 bases to trimming and J lost 5 bases; unmatched junction nucleotides: 6. The CDR3 covers 14 residues. The chain's CDR3 is CAINPSGRDHEQYF. In nucleotides, the CDR3 is TGTGCCATCAATCCTAGCGGGAGGGACCACGAGCAGTACTTC.

V and J are TRBV28 and TRBJ1-6, with 7 nucleotides matching TRBD1. Losses at the gene ends were 8 bases for V and 3 bases for J; bases not matched to a gene: 1. This CDR3 spans 13 amino acids. Germline CDR1 reads MDHEN; CDR2 reads SYDVKM. The CDR3 reads CASRDSYNSPLHF. The CDR3, as DNA: TGTGCCAGCCGGGACAGCTATAATTCACCCCTCCACTTT.

In DNA, the CDR3 is TGCGCCAGCAGCCAGGGGGACAGACCCTACGAGCAGTACTTC. It translates to CASSQGDRPYEQYF. This chain uses TRBV4-1 with TRBJ2-7; 7 positions agree with TRBD1. This CDR3 is built from 14 residues. The V segment lost 3 bases and the J segment 2 bases; nucleotides outside the gene matches: 4. The germline V gene has CDR1 MGHRA and CDR2 YSYEKL.

The chain joins TRBV19 to TRBJ2-5; TRBD1 is a possible D gene (7 bases). Per the germline V gene, CDR1 is LNHDA and CDR2 is SQIVND (reference sequence). V lost 5 bases to trimming and J lost 7 bases, with 14 bases between them. The CDR3 has 13 amino acids. CDR3 protein: CASSPDRRGTQYF. The CDR3 DNA sequence: TGTGCCAGTAGTCCGGACAGGAGGGGGACCCAGTACTTC.

The rearrangement joins TRBV6-4 to TRBJ2-2; TRBD2 aligns across 11 bases. The CDR3 totals 20 residues. From germline, CDR1 is MRHNA and CDR2 SNTAGT. Trimming at V came to 4 bases and at J to 0 bases, leaving 13 bases not matched to a gene. The CDR3 nucleotides read TGTGCCAGCAGTGCGATATCACCGGCTAGCGGGAGGACGAACACCGGGGAGCTGTTTTTT. Translating it yields CASSAISPASGRTNTGELFF.

This clone was picked up many times. The CDR3 is CASSFMGLAGVYNEQFF. The DNA for the CDR3 is TGTGCCAGCAGTTTTATGGGACTAGCGGGAGTTTACAATGAGCAGTTCTTC. The rearrangement links TRBV2 to TRBJ2-1; TRBD2 aligns across 14 bases. CDR3 size: 17 residues. Losses at the gene ends were 5 bases for V and 4 bases for J; bases not matched to a gene: 7. Per germline, CDR1 SNHLY and CDR2 FYNNEI.

V gene TRBV18 combines with J gene TRBJ2-1; D is undetermined. CDR3 length equals 13 residues. The V end was cut by 4 bases, the J end by 3 bases, with 7 bases between. Germline lookup yields CDR1 KGHSH and CDR2 LQKENI. CDR3 loop: CASSQDSYNEQFF. The CDR3 nucleotides are TGTGCCAGCTCACAAGATAGCTACAATGAGCAGTTCTTC. The variable domain in full, completed from reference TRBV18 and TRBJ2-1, reads NAGVMQNPRHLVRRRGQEARLRCSPMKGHSHVYWYRQLPEEGLKFMVYLQKENIIDESGMPKERFSAEFPKEGPSILRIQQVVRGDSAAYFCASSQDSYNEQFFGPGTRLTVL.

This chain joins TRBV24-1 and TRBJ1-2; 9 bases line up with TRBD1. The trim removed 8 bases at V and 4 bases at J, leaving 7 bases unmatched. This CDR3 contains 14 residues. CDR1 is KGHDR and CDR2 is SFDVKD in the germline V gene. The CDR3 spells CATNTGGPVYGYTF. CDR3 sequence (DNA): TGTGCCACCAATACAGGGGGCCCGGTCTATGGCTACACCTTC.

V is TRBV14 and J is TRBJ2-3; 11 bases agree with TRBD2. The CDR3 extends over 14 amino acids. Germline V CDR1 and CDR2: SGHDN, FVKESK. The trim removed 4 bases at V and 13 bases at J, leaving 10 bases unmatched. In DNA form, the CDR3 reads TGTGCCAGCAGCCCCGGGGCTAGCGGGAGGAGGAAGTATTTT. Translated: CASSPGASGRRKYF.

The chain recombines TRBV6-6 with TRBJ2-2; 9 bases are a match to TRBD1. This CDR3 comprises 16 residues. V lost 5 bases to trimming and J lost 1 base; unmatched junction nucleotides: 5. Looked up from germline, CDR1 is MNHNY and CDR2 is SVGAGI (reference sequence). The CDR3, as DNA: TGTGCCAGCAGTCCCTTGGGACAGGGGAACACCGGGGAGCTGTTTTTT. This encodes CASSPLGQGNTGELFF.

The V call is TRBV27, the J call TRBJ2-1, with D perhaps matching TRBD2 (5 bases). The CDR3 spans 16 residues. CDR1 is MNHEY and CDR2 is SMNVEV in the germline V gene (reference sequence). Trimming took 2 bases from V and 9 from J, leaving 20 bases between them. Here the CDR3 DNA reads TGTGCCAGCAGTTTAAGCCCCGGGCCCGGGGTCGGTGAGCAGTTCTTC. Amino acid sequence: CASSLSPGPGVGEQFF.

The chain couples TRBV5-1 to TRBJ2-7; unclear D gene. V was clipped by 4 bases and J by 7 bases, with 15 bases between them. The CDR3 length is 13 residues. In germline, CDR1 is SGHRS, CDR2 YFSETQ. The CDR3, as DNA: TGCGCCAGCAGCCCACTCACCGCCCGGGAGCAGTACTTC. It specifies CASSPLTAREQYF.

The chain is built from TRBV28 and TRBJ2-3, with 10 bases aligning to TRBD2. Germline V gene data show CDR1 as MDHEN and CDR2 as SYDVKM. Trimming took 4 bases from V and 3 from J; bases not matched to a gene: 4. CDR3 length: 15 amino acids. CDR3 protein: CASSSLAGVTDTQYF. The CDR3 DNA reads as TGTGCCAGCAGTTCGCTAGCGGGGGTGACAGATACGCAGTATTTT.

The chain has TRBV7-2 and TRBJ2-5, with D maybe TRBD2 (5 bases). Germline values: CDR1 SGHTA, CDR2 FQGNSA. The CDR3 runs 16 residues. The V end lost 3 bases, the J end lost 5 bases, and 19 bases lay between the germline ends. This chain's CDR3 is CASSLPLGPKRETQYF. CDR3 DNA: TGTGCCAGCAGCTTGCCACTAGGCCCAAAGCGTGAGACCCAGTACTTC.

The CDR3 DNA sequence: TGTGCCAGCAGTGTAGGGCGGGCTGATGAGCAGTTCTTC. Its protein is CASSVGRADEQFF. V and J are TRBV6-4 and TRBJ2-1; a weak D match, TRBD2 (5 bases). The ends were cut back, 4 bases at V and 8 bases at J, with 12 bases in the middle. The CDR3 covers 13 residues. In germline, CDR1 is MRHNA, CDR2 SNTAGT.

The V gene is TRBV11-3, the J gene TRBJ2-5; 9 bases fit TRBD1. The CDR3 spans 17 residues. Trimming cost V 2 bases and J 2 bases; bases outside gene matches: 9. Looked up from germline, CDR1 is SGHNT and CDR2 is YENEEA. The CDR3 DNA sequence: TGTGCCAGCAGCTTAACGTGGGGAGACAGGGGGCAAGAGACCCAGTACTTC. It codes for CASSLTWGDRGQETQYF.

V is TRBV7-9 and J is TRBJ1-1, with a tentative D call TRBD1 (5 bases). Trimming took 6 bases from V and 0 from J, leaving 11 bases between them. The germline gives CDR1 SEHNR, CDR2 FQNEAQ (reference sequence). This CDR3 region has 14 residues. CDR3 sequence reads: CASSLSGLNTEAFF. In DNA, the CDR3 is TGTGCCAGCAGTCTTTCAGGGCTGAACACTGAAGCTTTCTTT.

The V and J genes are TRBV2 and TRBJ1-3; unclear D gene. Trimming left V 3 bases short and J 4 bases short, with 16 bases between. In germline, CDR1 is SNHLY, CDR2 FYNNEI. This CDR3 comprises 16 residues. This CDR3 reads CASSEIGVVGGNTIYF. Written as DNA, the CDR3 is TGTGCCAGCAGTGAGATCGGGGTCGTAGGCGGAAACACCATATATTTT.

The rearrangement uses TRBV5-4 and TRBJ1-1; tentatively, D is TRBD1 (5 bases). The CDR3 length is 14 residues. Germline V gives CDR1 SGHNT, CDR2 YYREEE (reference sequence). V was clipped by 3 bases and J by 1 base, with 10 bases between them. The CDR3 region has the DNA TGTGCCAGCAGCTCCGACAGTAAGAACACTGAAGCTTTCTTT. Its translation is CASSSDSKNTEAFF. The full variable domain, in which reference TRBV5-4 and TRBJ1-1 provide the parts outside the CDR3, is ETGVTQSPTHLIKTRGQQVTLRCSSQSGHNTVSWYQQALGQGPQFIFQYYREEENGRGNFPPRFSGLQFPNYSSELNVNALELDDSALYLCASSSDSKNTEAFFGQGTRLTVV.